This T cell receptor (beta chain) was retrieved from a study of T cells in narcolepsy. Study information: Donors had narcolepsy type 1 or type 2, or were healthy controls. Overall study results and limits: Healthy controls reportedly lacked the autoreactive clonotypes serially found in patients' blood. In some patient and control memory CD4+ samples, autoreactive clones were absent. HCRT-specific and TRIB2-specific autoreactive clonotypes appeared among same-patient CSF and blood CD4+ clonotypes.

Germline V gives CDR1 SNHLY, CDR2 FYNNEI. Trimming removed 8 bases from V and 5 bases from J; junction bases left unmatched: 5. The CDR3 consists of 14 residues. A word on this clone: What it binds is unknown.

Assay: immunoSEQ multiplex PCR; the TCRdb copy retains only in-frame clones and omits some. This sample has about 33,000 clones, with about nine tenths found just once. This chain uses TRBV2 with TRBJ1-6; TRBD1 matches 8 bases. Specimen: CD45RA- memory CD4+ T cells from PBMCs. The source is a human donor with narcolepsy. The CDR3: CASHRDRNNSPLHF. CDR3 DNA sequence: TGTGCCAGCCACCGGGACAGGAATAATTCACCCCTCCACTTT.